This TCR beta chain was recorded in a study of cytomegalovirus exposure and HLA in healthy donors. Regarding the study as a whole: Association with HLA alleles at 0.05 false discovery rate was found for 15,000 to 20,000 TCR beta sequences in a later analysis. Researchers counted approximately 160 TCR beta chains as cytomegalovirus-associated.

A word on this clone: Its antigen is not identified.

The PCR ran on 60 Vbeta and 13 Jbeta primers. Assay used: immunoSEQ multiplex PCR; TCRdb lists only in-frame clones, some missing. The sample holds around 94,000 clones, about 62% seen once. J was trimmed by 6 bases and V by 4 bases; bases with no gene match: 19. The CDR3 is 17 residues long. CDR1 and CDR2 (germline): SGDLS, YYNGEE. The chain recombines TRBV9 with TRBJ2-7; 7 nucleotides agree with TRBD2. The sequence came from a man aged 25 to 40 in good health and CMV-seronegative. Sequenced: PBMCs. CDR3 nucleotides: TGTGCCAGCAGCCCCCGGGAGGACGGGAGGAGGTCCGCCGAGCAGTACTTC. It yields the protein CASSPREDGRRSAEQYF.